Below, 27 T cell receptor beta chains from the same sample are listed, as sequenced in a study of blood T cell repertoires in COVID-19 (dated by TCRdb to about 2020). Library preparation was by the immunoSEQ multiplex PCR assay. Drawn from immuneACCESS, this table holds only the in-frame rearrangements with V and J called that TCRdb kept. Clones are partly lost; checked studies trace under half to an unresolved V gene and leave the rest unexplained. The sample table lists tens of thousands of clones, roughly 80% of them with a count of one. Around 9.1% of the sample is in the top ten clones. The sequencing sample was made of peripheral blood. Source of these receptors: a man in his 60s with acute or convalescent COVID-19.

This clone was picked up one time. This chain connects TRBV19 to TRBJ2-7; 8 bases line up with TRBD1. CDR1 is LNHDA, CDR2 SQIVND, per germline (reference sequence). Unmatched junction bases numbered 4, after V lost 5 bases and J lost 4 bases. This CDR3 is built from 13 residues. The CDR3 DNA reads as TGTGCCAGTAGTCCGACAGGGGCGTACGAGCAGTACTTC. This codes for CASSPTGAYEQYF.

This clone was observed a single time. The chain links TRBV18 to TRBJ1-1, with 8 bases fitting TRBD1. There are 14 residues in the CDR3. Germline lookup yields CDR1 KGHSH and CDR2 LQKENI. The V and J ends lost 4 bases and 1 base, in that order; junction bases with no gene match: 2. The CDR3 nucleotides read TGTGCCAGCTCACTAGGGACAGGGAACACTGAAGCTTTCTTT. Translating gives CASSLGTGNTEAFF.

The gene calls are TRBV3-1 (or the pseudogene TRBV3-2) and TRBJ1-3; D gene uncertain. V was cut by 4 bases and J by 0 bases, with 10 bases left in between. The germline CDR1 and CDR2 sequences are LGHDT and YNNKEL (reference sequence). The CDR3 is 15 amino acids. The CDR3 is CASSPPPSSGNTIYF. The CDR3 bases are TGTGCCAGCAGCCCCCCACCTAGCTCTGGAAACACCATATATTTT.

V usage is TRBV5-5 and J usage is TRBJ1-4; perhaps TRBD1 as D (5 bases). V lost 2 bases and J 0 bases, leaving 11 bases between the germline ends. From germline, CDR1 is SGHKS and CDR2 YYEKEE (reference sequence). The CDR3 loop spans 16 amino acids. The CDR3 loop reads CASSLNRQPTNEKLFF. The CDR3, as DNA: TGTGCCAGCAGCTTAAACCGACAGCCAACTAATGAAAAACTGTTTTTT.

This chain uses TRBV29-1 with TRBJ1-2, with D possibly TRBD1 on 6 matching bases. The germline V and J ends were trimmed by 7 bases and 10 bases, with 13 bases remaining between them. This CDR3 is built from 10 residues. Germline V gives CDR1 SQVTM, CDR2 ANQGSEA. CDR3 bases: TGCAGCGCCATAGACAGGTTCTACACCTTC. It translates to CSAIDRFYTF. Full variable domain (missing parts from reference TRBV29-1 and TRBJ1-2): SAVISQKPSRDICQRGTSLTIQCQVDSQVTMMFWYRQQPGQSLTLIATANQGSEATYESGFVIDKFPISRPNLTFSTLTVSNMSPEDSSIYLCSAIDRFYTFGSGTRLTVV.

This clone came up a few times. The chain couples TRBV2 to TRBJ1-2, with 8 bases that match TRBD1. The ends lost 6 bases at V and 6 bases at J; junction bases unmatched: 12. The CDR3 spans 15 residues. The germline V gene has CDR1 SNHLY and CDR2 FYNNEI. CDR3 DNA: TGTGCCAGCAGCCTCACCGGGACAGGAAGGGATGGCTACACCTTC. This gives the protein CASSLTGTGRDGYTF.

CDR3 protein: CASSPYNQPQHF. In nucleotides, the CDR3 is TGTGCCAGCAGTCCCTACAATCAGCCCCAGCATTTT. The chain recombines TRBV7-2 with TRBJ1-5; D not certain. The CDR3 length is 12 residues. Germline assignment: CDR1 SGHTA and CDR2 FQGNSA. V lost 6 bases to trimming and J lost 3 bases, with 6 bases between them.

The gene calls are TRBV6-5 and TRBJ1-2, with 11 bases fitting TRBD1. This CDR3 has 13 residues. Trimming at V came to 8 bases and at J to 5 bases, leaving 4 bases not matched to a gene. The germline V gene has CDR1 MNHEY and CDR2 SVGAGI. Written as DNA, the CDR3 is TGTGCCAGCCGGGACAGGGGGTTTTATGGCTACACCTTC. This gives the protein CASRDRGFYGYTF.

The CDR3 region has the DNA TGTGCCAGCAGCTTGATTAGCGGGGGTGACGAGCAGTACTTC. It translates to CASSLISGGDEQYF. The rearrangement uses TRBV5-6 and TRBJ2-7; the match to TRBD2 covers 9 bases. This CDR3 contains 14 residues. Trimming cost V 1 base and J 5 bases; bases outside gene matches: 4. Per germline, CDR1 SGHDT and CDR2 YYEEEE.

This chain connects TRBV30 to TRBJ1-6; 9 bases match TRBD1. J lost 11 bases, V lost 0 bases, and 5 bases had no gene match. The CDR3 spans 14 residues. Germline V lookup: CDR1 GTSNPN, CDR2 SVGIG (reference sequence). In nucleotides, the CDR3 is TGTGCCTGGAGTGTGGACAGGGGCCCTACACCCCTCCACTTT. Translated: CAWSVDRGPTPLHF.

The CDR3 nucleotides are TGTGCCTGGATCATACAGGGGGCGGGCTATGGCTACACCTTC. It yields the protein CAWIIQGAGYGYTF. The chain couples TRBV30 to TRBJ1-2; 9 bases match TRBD1. The CDR3 covers 14 residues. The V segment lost 4 bases and the J segment 4 bases; nucleotides outside the gene matches: 7. Germline V CDR1 and CDR2: GTSNPN, SVGIG (reference sequence).

This clone was counted once. The rearrangement joins TRBV27 to TRBJ1-6; 9 bases line up with TRBD1. V lost 5 bases to trimming and J lost 9 bases; unmatched junction nucleotides: 11. The CDR3 consists of 16 residues. The germline V gene encodes CDR1 MNHEY and CDR2 SMNVEV (reference sequence). The CDR3 DNA sequence: TGTGCCAGCAGTATTACAGGGGGCGCGAAAGGTTCACCCCTCCACTTT. Its translation: CASSITGGAKGSPLHF.

This chain connects TRBV7-2 to TRBJ1-3; perhaps TRBD1 as D (5 bases). Germline V gene sequence: CDR1 SGHTA, CDR2 FQGNSA. The length of the CDR3 is 16 residues. V dropped 1 base and J dropped 0 bases, with 10 bases sitting between them. The CDR3 region is CASSLDSGGSGNTIYF. The CDR3, as DNA: TGTGCCAGCAGCTTAGATTCGGGGGGCTCTGGAAACACCATATATTTT.

This chain uses TRBV19 with TRBJ2-7; 12 bases are a match to TRBD2. The CDR3 is 16 residues long. CDR1 and CDR2 from the germline V gene are LNHDA and SQIVND (reference sequence). V was pared by 3 bases and J by 2 bases, with 5 bases of the junction left unmatched. The CDR3: CASSMTSGGYTYEQYF. CDR3 nucleotides: TGTGCCAGTAGTATGACTAGCGGGGGATACACCTACGAGCAGTACTTC.

This chain joins TRBV7-6 and TRBJ1-2; TRBD1 aligns across 7 bases. There are 16 residues in the CDR3. J was trimmed by 8 bases and V by 5 bases; bases with no gene match: 17. Per germline, CDR1 SGHVS and CDR2 FNYEAQ. The CDR3 reads CASSDVRTGEGKGYTF. The CDR3, as DNA: TGTGCCAGCAGCGACGTAAGAACAGGGGAAGGAAAAGGCTACACCTTC. Based on the CDR3 plus reference TRBV7-6 and TRBJ1-2, the full variable domain is GAGVSQSPRYKVTKRGQDVALRCDPISGHVSLYWYRQALGQGPEFLTYFNYEAQQDKSGLPNDRFSAERPEGSISTLTIQRTEQRDSAMYRCASSDVRTGEGKGYTFGSGTRLTVV.

This clone was observed a handful of times. The CDR3, as DNA: TGTGCCAGCAGCTTATTCCAGGGGAAGGGCTATGGCTACACCTTC. It is translated as CASSLFQGKGYGYTF. V is TRBV7-2 and J is TRBJ1-2, with D perhaps TRBD1 (6 bases). The CDR3 runs 15 residues. V was cut by 2 bases and J by 4 bases, with 14 bases left in between. CDR1 and CDR2 (germline): SGHTA, FQGNSA.

This clone was picked up one time. The chain is built from TRBV19 and TRBJ1-4, with TRBD1 matching 8 bases. V lost 5 bases, J lost 6 bases, and 5 bases stayed unmatched. Per germline, CDR1 LNHDA and CDR2 SQIVND (reference sequence). The CDR3 length is 14 residues. This CDR3 reads CASSPTGGDEKLFF. The CDR3 DNA is TGTGCCAGTAGTCCAACAGGGGGGGATGAAAAACTGTTTTTT. The full variable domain, rest sourced from reference TRBV19 and TRBJ1-4, is DGGITQSPKYLFRKEGQNVTLSCEQNLNHDAMYWYRQDPGQGLRLIYYSQIVNDFQKGDIAEGYSVSREKKESFPLTVTSAQKNPTAFYLCASSPTGGDEKLFFGSGTQLSVL.

The J gene is TRBJ1-3, the V gene TRBV9; tentatively, D is TRBD1 (6 bases). The germline CDR1 and CDR2 sequences are SGDLS and YYNGEE. Trimming took 0 bases from V and 2 from J, leaving 9 bases between them. The CDR3 runs to 15 residues. The CDR3, as DNA: TGTGCCAGCAGCGTAGGGACAGTTCCTGGAAACACCATATATTTT. It translates to CASSVGTVPGNTIYF.

The gene calls are TRBV6-5 and TRBJ1-1, with 7 nucleotides matching TRBD1. In germline, CDR1 is MNHEY, CDR2 SVGAGI. Trimming at V came to 4 bases and at J to 3 bases, leaving 2 bases not matched to a gene. The length of the CDR3 is 13 residues. The CDR3: CASSLQGYTEAFF. The CDR3 bases are TGTGCCAGCAGTTTACAGGGGTACACTGAAGCTTTCTTT.

The rearrangement uses TRBV6-5 and TRBJ1-2, with TRBD1 matching 8 bases. There are 14 residues in the CDR3. V lost 7 bases to trimming and J lost 3 bases; unmatched junction nucleotides: 7. Germline assignment: CDR1 MNHEY and CDR2 SVGAGI. The CDR3 spells CASMPGGGHYGYTF. In DNA, the CDR3 is TGTGCCAGCATGCCAGGGGGCGGTCACTATGGCTACACCTTC.

This clone was observed a single time. This chain links TRBV2 with TRBJ1-1; D is perhaps TRBD1 (6 bases). The V gene's germline CDR1 is SNHLY and CDR2 FYNNEI. The CDR3 extends over 13 amino acids. Trimming left V 1 base short and J 3 bases short, with 6 bases between. CDR3 sequence reads: CASSEDRDTEAFF. The CDR3 region has the DNA TGTGCCAGCAGTGAAGACAGGGACACTGAAGCTTTCTTT.

The V gene is TRBV19, the J gene TRBJ2-2; the match to TRBD1 covers 8 bases. CDR3 length equals 15 residues. The V gene's germline CDR1 is LNHDA and CDR2 SQIVND (reference sequence). V was clipped by 7 bases and J by 5 bases; unmatched bases: 9. CDR3 residues: CASKFATGVTGELFF. The CDR3 DNA follows: TGTGCCAGTAAATTTGCGACAGGGGTAACCGGGGAGCTGTTTTTT. The variable domain in full, with the rest retrieved from reference TRBV19 and TRBJ2-2, is DGGITQSPKYLFRKEGQNVTLSCEQNLNHDAMYWYRQDPGQGLRLIYYSQIVNDFQKGDIAEGYSVSREKKESFPLTVTSAQKNPTAFYLCASKFATGVTGELFFGEGSRLTVL.

The chain links TRBV6-6 to TRBJ1-2; weak D call: TRBD1 (5 bases). Germline V gives CDR1 MNHNY, CDR2 SVGAGI (reference sequence). With 2 bases removed from V and 3 bases from J, the gap between germline ends came to 7 bases. The CDR3 sequence is 13 residues long. CDR3 in amino acids: CASSYQGDYGYTF. In DNA form, the CDR3 reads TGTGCCAGCAGTTACCAGGGCGACTATGGCTACACCTTC.

The rearrangement joins TRBV6-5 to TRBJ1-5; unclear D gene. CDR1 is MNHEY, CDR2 SVGAGI, per germline. This CDR3 is 12 amino acids long. V was cut by 6 bases and J by 8 bases, with 11 bases left in between. In nucleotides, the CDR3 is TGTGCCAGCAGCGACGCCGGGGAGCCCCAGCATTTT. Encoded protein: CASSDAGEPQHF.

V gene TRBV6-6 combines with J gene TRBJ2-7; a weak D match, TRBD2 (6 bases). The CDR3 is 14 amino acids. Germline V CDR1 and CDR2: MNHNY, SVGAGI (reference sequence). Trimming pared 6 bases from V and 2 bases from J, leaving 14 bases between. The CDR3 nucleotides are TGTGCCAGCAGAGGGACTTCTGCCCCCTACGAGCAGTACTTC. It codes for CASRGTSAPYEQYF.

This chain uses TRBV19 with TRBJ2-3, with unresolved D. This CDR3 region has 16 residues. The V end was cut by 3 bases, the J end by 0 bases, with 13 bases between. Germline V gene lookup returns CDR1 LNHDA and CDR2 SQIVND (reference sequence). The CDR3 nucleotides read TGTGCCAGTAGTATGATCGGTAAATCTAGCACAGATACGCAGTATTTT. Its translation is CASSMIGKSSTDTQYF.

This clone was found once. The chain's CDR3 is CASSQDQAGKGGYTF. CDR3 bases: TGCGCCAGCAGCCAAGATCAGGCAGGGAAGGGTGGCTACACCTTC. The rearrangement uses TRBV4-1 and TRBJ1-2; D is perhaps TRBD1 (5 bases). CDR1 is MGHRA and CDR2 is YSYEKL in the germline V gene. The CDR3 consists of 15 residues. V gave up 0 bases and J gave up 7 bases, with 15 bases separating them.